The 25 T cell receptor beta chains reported below all come from one sample, sequenced in a study of T cell clones after liver transplantation. Method: immunoSEQ multiplex PCR; TCRdb's copy keeps in-frame clones and lacks some. The data contain approximately 55,000 clones, roughly two thirds of them singletons. The starting material was CD4+ T cells from blood, obtained before liver transplant. The receptors were gathered from a human donor who received a liver transplant.

By share of the sample, this clone is medium-sized. For the CDR3, the DNA is TGTGCCAGCAGCGCTGGACAGGGGCAGGACGAGCAGTACTTC. This gives the protein CASSAGQGQDEQYF. The chain recombines TRBV5-4 with TRBJ2-7, with 9 positions matching TRBD1. CDR3 length equals 14 residues. V was clipped by 4 bases and J by 5 bases; unmatched bases: 7. CDR1 is SGHNT, CDR2 YYREEE, per germline (reference sequence).

CDR3 sequence reads: CASRRTGQTYEQYF. The CDR3 DNA sequence: TGTGCCAGTAGGAGAACAGGACAAACCTACGAGCAGTACTTC. This chain uses TRBV19 with TRBJ2-7, with D possibly matching TRBD1 (5 bases). The V gene's germline CDR1 is LNHDA and CDR2 SQIVND (reference sequence). The CDR3 is 14 amino acids. V lost 6 bases to trimming and J lost 2 bases, with 14 bases between them.

The chain recombines TRBV10-3 with TRBJ2-7, with D unclear. Germline values: CDR1 ENHRY, CDR2 SYGVKD. The V and J ends lost 7 bases and 0 bases respectively, with 10 bases between them. This CDR3 comprises 13 residues. CDR3 in amino acids: CAIISGSSYEQYF. The CDR3 nucleotides read TGTGCCATCATTTCAGGTAGCTCCTACGAGCAGTACTTC.

This sequence joins TRBV11-3 and TRBJ2-3; tentative D call: TRBD2 (6 bases). The CDR3 consists of 15 residues. With 1 base removed from V and 4 bases from J, the gap between germline ends came to 12 bases. CDR1 is SGHNT and CDR2 is YENEEA in the germline V gene. DNA of the CDR3: TGTGCCAGCAGCTTAGCTGCGGGGCGCCCAGATACGCAGTATTTT. Translating it yields CASSLAAGRPDTQYF.

V is TRBV5-5 and J is TRBJ2-7; 9 bases are shared with TRBD1. The CDR3 length is 16 residues. V lost 0 bases and J lost 3; bases outside the gene matches: 7. Per the germline V gene, CDR1 is SGHKS and CDR2 is YYEKEE (reference sequence). The CDR3 here is CASSLVVGQGGYEQYF. CDR3 DNA: TGTGCCAGCAGCTTGGTTGTGGGACAGGGTGGCTACGAGCAGTACTTC.

The genes are TRBV10-1 and TRBJ1-5; D is perhaps TRBD1 (6 bases). Trimming removed 10 bases from V and 0 bases from J, with 22 bases in between. The CDR3 has 17 amino acids. Looked up from germline, CDR1 is WNHNN and CDR2 is SYGVQD (reference sequence). The CDR3 loop reads CANILPGEGDSNQPQHF. The CDR3 nucleotides read TGCGCCAACATACTTCCCGGGGAGGGGGATAGCAATCAGCCCCAGCATTTT.

J is TRBJ1-1 and V is TRBV19; 9 bases line up with TRBD1. V trimming: 4 bases; J trimming: 6 bases; junction bases outside the gene matches: 6. CDR1 LNHDA and CDR2 SQIVND come from the germline V gene (reference sequence). This CDR3 spans 14 amino acids. The CDR3 loop is CASSNRDRVPEAFF. The CDR3 bases are TGTGCCAGTAGTAACCGGGACAGGGTCCCTGAAGCTTTCTTT.

Ten or more counts support this clone. The chain links TRBV9 to TRBJ2-2; the D is unclear. This CDR3 is 13 amino acids long. CDR1 and CDR2 from the germline V gene are SGDLS and YYNGEE. Between the trimmed V and J ends, which lost 0 bases and 4 bases, there was a span of 4 bases. CDR3 nucleotides: TGTGCCAGCAGCGTAGAGAGCACCGGGGAGCTGTTTTTT. Translation gives CASSVESTGELFF.

This chain uses TRBV10-3 with TRBJ2-7; 9 nucleotides line up with TRBD2. The V and J ends lost 3 bases and 4 bases, in that order; junction bases with no gene match: 4. The V gene's germline CDR1 is ENHRY and CDR2 SYGVKD. The CDR3 is 14 residues long. The CDR3 sequence: CAISEISGRYEQYF. As DNA, the CDR3 is TGTGCCATCAGTGAAATTAGCGGGAGATACGAGCAGTACTTC.

The table lists this clone with many counts. The V call is TRBV2, the J call TRBJ1-6; D gene ambiguous. This CDR3 has 16 residues. Germline-derived CDR1 and CDR2 are SNHLY and FYNNEI. V was cut by 2 bases and J by 1 base, with 9 bases left in between. The CDR3 sequence: CASSERSGSYNSPLHF. The CDR3 DNA reads TGTGCCAGCAGTGAAAGGAGTGGGTCCTATAATTCACCCCTCCACTTT.

The chain links TRBV9 to TRBJ2-3, with TRBD2 identical over 12 bases. CDR1 is SGDLS, CDR2 YYNGEE, per germline. CDR3 size: 15 residues. The junction had 6 bases not matched to a gene; V was cut back by 4 bases and J by 6 bases. Here the CDR3 reads CASSSLAGGPDTQYF. CDR3 nucleotides: TGTGCCAGCAGCTCCCTAGCGGGGGGGCCGGATACGCAGTATTTT.

This clone was counted once. The chain joins TRBV30 to TRBJ1-5; 9 bases map to TRBD1. V was pared by 1 base and J by 4 bases, with 5 bases of the junction left unmatched. The CDR3 totals 15 residues. Germline V lookup: CDR1 GTSNPN, CDR2 SVGIG (reference sequence). DNA of the CDR3: TGTGCCTGGAGTGGAGGGGACAGGGAGAATCAGCCCCAGCATTTT. Encoded protein: CAWSGGDRENQPQHF.

V gene TRBV7-9 combines with J gene TRBJ1-1; D remains ambiguous. V gave up 6 bases and J gave up 4 bases, with 12 bases separating them. This CDR3 has 13 amino acids. Germline assignment: CDR1 SEHNR and CDR2 FQNEAQ (reference sequence). Here the CDR3 DNA reads TGTGCCAGCAGACTGCTGGAGGGCACTGAAGCTTTCTTT. Its protein product is CASRLLEGTEAFF.

The CDR3 protein is CASSAGTGNTGELFF. Written as DNA, the CDR3 is TGTGCCAGCAGTGCCGGGACAGGTAACACCGGGGAGCTGTTTTTT. The chain joins TRBV2 to TRBJ2-2; 8 nucleotides agree with TRBD1. CDR3 length equals 15 residues. V was clipped by 4 bases and J by 2 bases; unmatched bases: 3. CDR1 is SNHLY and CDR2 is FYNNEI in the germline V gene.

The V gene is TRBV28, the J gene TRBJ1-3; the match to TRBD1 covers 10 bases. Trimming at V came to 11 bases and at J to 4 bases, leaving 5 bases not matched to a gene. The CDR3 loop spans 13 amino acids. From germline, CDR1 is MDHEN and CDR2 SYDVKM. The CDR3 here is CALRGQGGNTIYF. CDR3 nucleotides: TGTGCCCTCAGGGGACAGGGGGGAAACACCATATATTTT.

This chain joins TRBV2 and TRBJ1-6; 7 bases map to TRBD1. With 5 bases clipped from V and 7 bases from J, the junction kept 5 bases outside the gene matches. Germline V gene data show CDR1 as SNHLY and CDR2 as FYNNEI. CDR3 length: 14 amino acids. The CDR3 DNA follows: TGTGCCAGCAGTCGACAGGGAGTGAATTCACCCCTCCACTTT. It translates to CASSRQGVNSPLHF.

The chain joins TRBV6-1 to TRBJ1-2; D is perhaps TRBD1 (6 bases). V was trimmed by 6 bases and J by 4 bases, leaving 15 bases between them. This CDR3 is built from 14 residues. Germline CDR1 reads MNHNS; CDR2 reads SASEGT. CDR3 sequence: CASRAMGGLYGYTF. The CDR3 bases are TGTGCCAGCAGGGCTATGGGGGGGCTCTATGGCTACACCTTC.

The rearrangement links TRBV28 to TRBJ1-6; D not resolved. CDR3 length: 15 residues. V was trimmed by 6 bases and J by 9 bases, leaving 18 bases between them. In germline, CDR1 is MDHEN, CDR2 SYDVKM. The CDR3 region is CASSRHRSVSSPLHF. In DNA, the CDR3 is TGTGCCAGCAGCCGACACCGTTCAGTTAGTTCACCCCTCCACTTT.

CDR3 sequence: CASSLGLAGGHVNTGELFF. The CDR3 DNA follows: TGTGCCAGCAGCTTAGGGCTAGCGGGGGGGCACGTGAACACCGGGGAGCTGTTTTTT. V and J are TRBV7-8 and TRBJ2-2; TRBD2 aligns across 12 bases. The CDR3 runs 19 residues. Germline trimming cut 1 base from V and 1 base from J; bases unmatched to any gene: 7. Germline CDR1 is SGHVS and CDR2 is FQNEAQ.

The chain uses TRBV28 and TRBJ1-1; D ambiguous. From germline, CDR1 is MDHEN and CDR2 SYDVKM. V lost 8 bases, J lost 5 bases, and 9 bases lay in between. This CDR3 has 11 amino acids. CDR3 DNA: TGTGCCAGCGTACGGAGGACTGAAGCTTTCTTT. Its protein is CASVRRTEAFF.

V usage is TRBV4-1 and J usage is TRBJ2-1; tentative D call: TRBD2 (6 bases). The CDR3 consists of 16 residues. V was clipped by 1 base and J by 2 bases, with 12 bases between them. Germline V lookup: CDR1 MGHRA, CDR2 YSYEKL. The CDR3 nucleotides read TGCGCCAGCAGCCAAGGTATAGGGGAGGCCTACAATGAGCAGTTCTTC. Translated: CASSQGIGEAYNEQFF.

In its sample, this clone was seen a few times. The V call is TRBV6-1, the J call TRBJ1-5; D not resolved. The ends were cut back, 2 bases at V and 4 bases at J, with 15 bases in the middle. This CDR3 is built from 16 residues. In germline, CDR1 is MNHNS, CDR2 SASEGT. In DNA, the CDR3 is TGTGCCAGCAGTGAAACTCGAGGGTATGGGAATCAGCCCCAGCATTTT. This encodes CASSETRGYGNQPQHF.

The DNA of the CDR3 is TGTGCCAGCAGTGAGATGACGGCAGGGGAAGGAGAGACCCAGTACTTC. Protein sequence: CASSEMTAGEGETQYF. The chain has TRBV6-1 and TRBJ2-5, with D perhaps matching TRBD1 (6 bases). The CDR3 is 16 amino acids. V gave up 3 bases and J gave up 4 bases, with 18 bases separating them. Germline CDR1 and CDR2: MNHNS and SASEGT.

The table lists this clone with a count of one. This chain joins TRBV11-2 and TRBJ1-2; D not resolved. This CDR3 comprises 15 residues. From germline, CDR1 is SGHAT and CDR2 FQNNGV. V gave up 3 bases and J gave up 5 bases, with 16 bases separating them. This chain's CDR3 is CASSLGRPPHYGYTF. The CDR3 region has the DNA TGTGCCAGCAGCTTGGGCCGACCCCCCCATTATGGCTACACCTTC. Using reference TRBV11-2 and TRBJ1-2 for the parts outside the CDR3, the full variable domain is EAGVAQSPRYKIIEKRQSVAFWCNPISGHATLYWYQQILGQGPKLLIQFQNNGVVDDSQLPKDRFSAERLKGVDSTLKIQPAKLEDSAVYLCASSLGRPPHYGYTFGSGTRLTVV.

The genes are TRBV29-1 and TRBJ2-2, with D unresolved. In germline, CDR1 is SQVTM, CDR2 ANQGSEA. V lost 3 bases and J lost 6, with 8 bases in between. CDR3 length: 12 residues. This chain's CDR3 is CSVDPGPGELFF. The CDR3 region has the DNA TGCAGCGTTGATCCAGGCCCCGGGGAGCTGTTTTTT.